This TCR beta chain is from a study of T cell responses to AZD1222 COVID-19 vaccine. For the study at large: It was second doses at about 4 or about 12 weeks that were pooled. Broader study findings: Across the whole spike, CD4 TCRs peaked at regions 160-218 and 743-854. Clonal diversity was possibly underestimated, and white British individuals and females predominated among donors. Nearly half of unique spike-specific TCRs reportedly avoided B.1.351 and B.1.1.7 mutated regions.

A word on this clone: What it binds is not known.

Sequenced by immunoSEQ multiplex PCR; TCRdb stores in-frame clones only, minus some. The sample holds around 50,000 clones, about 86% seen once. Germline V gene data show CDR1 as SEHNR and CDR2 as FQNEAQ (reference sequence). CDR3 length: 14 amino acids. The ends were cut back, 2 bases at V and 3 bases at J, with 10 bases in the middle. Sequences were derived from peripheral blood, sampled on day 0 of AZD1222 vaccination. The chain has TRBV7-9 and TRBJ1-1, with D possibly matching TRBD1 (5 bases). The clonotype originates from an adult in good health. The CDR3 DNA reads TGTGCCAGCAGCTTAAGGTCGGGGGACACTGAAGCTTTCTTT. Protein: CASSLRSGDTEAFF.